The present T cell receptor beta chain was sequenced within a study of cytomegalovirus exposure and HLA in healthy donors. Findings and caveats of the study: Analyses of presence and absence presupposed an approximately uniform sequencing depth across donors. Differences between HLA loci emerged in a later analysis of TCR association rates, with DRB1 most and HLA-C fewest. It emerged from a later analysis that several of the most significant clusters appeared to be linked to common viral pathogens. There was a cluster of highly shared sequence variants that was likely a sequencing artifact.

The PCR had 60 Vbeta and 13 Jbeta primers. Here immunoSEQ multiplex PCR was the method, and the copy in TCRdb shows in-frame clones only, minus some. Of 150,000 to 200,000 clones in the sample, roughly 80% are singletons; the top ten hold 6.3%. V was clipped by 7 bases and J by 7 bases, with 11 bases between them. CDR3 length: 12 residues. CDR1 and CDR2 from the germline V gene are MNHNY and SVGAGI (reference sequence). For this clone: What it recognizes is unknown.

Source material: PBMCs. This receptor was obtained from a man between 35 and 55 years old in good health and CMV-seropositive. The chain recombines TRBV6-6 with TRBJ2-1; possible D gene TRBD2, 6 bases. For the CDR3, the DNA is TGTGCCAGCAAAGGAGGGGCAAATGAGCAGTTCTTC. Translation gives CASKGGANEQFF.